A single sample is the source of the 10 T cell receptor beta chains below, sequenced in a study of T cell clones after liver transplantation. Produced via immunoSEQ multiplex PCR; TCRdb's table is partial and in-frame only. The sample shows more than 75,000 clones, roughly 82% of them seen only once. The sample was CD4+ T cells from blood, taken 46 months after liver transplant. All receptors come from a human patient who received a liver transplant. Among the T cells, some may be from the graft donor.

The rearrangement links TRBV5-1 to TRBJ1-2; 12 bases are shared with TRBD1. Germline CDR1 reads SGHRS; CDR2 reads YFSETQ. J lost 9 bases, V lost 5 bases, and 8 bases had no gene match. The CDR3 has 14 residues. CDR3 nucleotide sequence: TGCGCCAGCAGTCCAGGGACAGGGGGCTTTAGCTACACCTTC. Amino acids: CASSPGTGGFSYTF.

The J gene is TRBJ1-1, the V gene TRBV28, with D unresolved. Germline CDR1 and CDR2: MDHEN and SYDVKM. V was pared by 7 bases and J by 4 bases, with 7 bases between. The CDR3 spans 11 residues. The CDR3 loop reads CASTMVTEAFF. For the CDR3, the DNA is TGTGCCAGCACCATGGTCACTGAAGCTTTCTTT.

V is TRBV19 and J is TRBJ2-2, with no clear D. Germline CDR1 reads LNHDA; CDR2 reads SQIVND (reference sequence). Trimming took off 1 base at V and 5 bases at J, with 5 bases between the two ends. CDR3 length: 13 amino acids. The CDR3 region has the DNA TGTGCCAGTAGTATAGCCGAGACCGGGGAGCTGTTTTTT. Amino acids: CASSIAETGELFF.

V gene TRBV7-2 combines with J gene TRBJ2-7; no definite D call. CDR1 and CDR2 (germline): SGHTA, FQGNSA. The V and J ends lost 0 bases and 2 bases respectively, with 8 bases between them. The CDR3 runs to 14 residues. The CDR3 region has the DNA TGTGCCAGCAGCTTAGCCGTTGCTCCCTACGAGCAGTACTTC. Translating gives CASSLAVAPYEQYF.

This clone was detected once. The chain links TRBV28 to TRBJ2-7, with D possibly TRBD1 on 6 matching bases. This CDR3 has 14 amino acids. The V gene's germline CDR1 is MDHEN and CDR2 SYDVKM. V was cut by 3 bases and J by 2 bases, with 11 bases left in between. The CDR3 region is CASSFPGEPYEQYF. The CDR3 DNA sequence: TGTGCCAGCAGTTTTCCAGGGGAGCCCTACGAGCAGTACTTC.

This clone was found once. V is TRBV11-2 and J is TRBJ2-1; TRBD2 agrees at 8 bases. Germline CDR1 SGHAT, CDR2 FQNNGV. V shed 5 bases, J shed 6 bases, and the junction held 12 bases outside the gene matches. The CDR3 consists of 16 residues. The CDR3 nucleotides are TGTGCCAGCAGCCGCATCGCTGGACTAGCTAGCAATGAGCAGTTCTTC. Amino acid sequence: CASSRIAGLASNEQFF.

The rearrangement joins TRBV6-5 to TRBJ2-3; D perhaps matches TRBD2 (5 bases). V lost 6 bases, J lost 7 bases, and 14 bases lay in between. This CDR3 is 13 amino acids long. Germline CDR1 and CDR2: MNHEY and SVGAGI. The CDR3 nucleotides read TGTGCCAGCAGCCCCCACGGGGTAAATACGCAGTATTTT. Protein product: CASSPHGVNTQYF.

The chain combines TRBV27 with TRBJ2-5; 11 nucleotides line up with TRBD2. There are 14 residues in the CDR3. Per germline, CDR1 MNHEY and CDR2 SMNVEV (reference sequence). The V and J ends lost 4 bases and 4 bases, in that order; junction bases with no gene match: 2. Written as DNA, the CDR3 is TGTGCCAGCAGTTCACTAGCGGGAGTAGAGACCCAGTACTTC. Translation: CASSSLAGVETQYF.

This clone was counted only a few times. This rearrangement joins TRBV7-9 to TRBJ1-1; TRBD1 is a possible D gene (6 bases). This CDR3 is built from 12 residues. Germline lookup yields CDR1 SEHNR and CDR2 FQNEAQ (reference sequence). The germline V and J ends were trimmed by 5 bases and 6 bases, with 10 bases remaining between them. The CDR3 region is CASSDGQSEAFF. The CDR3 bases are TGTGCCAGCAGCGACGGACAGTCTGAAGCTTTCTTT.

V is TRBV5-8 and J is TRBJ2-5; 8 bases match TRBD2. Germline-derived CDR1 and CDR2 are SGHTS and YDEGEE. With V trimmed by 5 bases and J by 4 bases, 13 bases remained unmatched. This CDR3 is built from 16 residues. The CDR3 region has the DNA TGTGCCAGCAGTCATGGGTCGGGGGGGACGAGAGAGACCCAGTACTTC. It is translated as CASSHGSGGTRETQYF.